This T cell receptor (beta chain) appears in the sequencing data of a study of a mutant IDH1 vaccine in newly diagnosed glioma. Specified time point: week 47, end of study. Alongside topical imiquimod, each dose of vaccine comprised 300 ug of mutant IDH1 20-mer peptide. The germline gives CDR1 SGHRS, CDR2 YFSETQ. The CDR3 runs 16 residues. The V end was cut by 0 bases, the J end by 8 bases, with 20 bases between. For this clone: Its specificity is unknown.

Measured with immunoSEQ multiplex PCR; TCRdb has only the in-frame clones, and not every one. The table lists around 30,000 clones, roughly 89% of them singletons, with about 12% in the top ten. The TCR originated in a woman between 25 and 40 years old with glioma. The chain has TRBV5-1 and TRBJ1-2; D is unresolved. The material sequenced was PBMCs, taken from a glioma patient whose treatment included an IDH1 peptide vaccine. In DNA, the CDR3 is TGCGCCAGCAGCTTGGCCCGCCCCAGCGAAACGGGGGGCTACACCTTC. Translating it yields CASSLARPSETGGYTF.